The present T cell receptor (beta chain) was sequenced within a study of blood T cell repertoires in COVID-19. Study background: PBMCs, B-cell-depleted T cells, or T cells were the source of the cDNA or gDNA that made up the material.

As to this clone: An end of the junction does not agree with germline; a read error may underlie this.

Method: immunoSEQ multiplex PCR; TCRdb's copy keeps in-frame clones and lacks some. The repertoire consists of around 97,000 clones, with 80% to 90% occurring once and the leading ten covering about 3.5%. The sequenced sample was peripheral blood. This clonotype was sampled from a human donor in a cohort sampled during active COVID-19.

The chain's CDR3 is CASSFIGVWVF. The CDR3 bases are TGTGCCAGCAGTTTCATAGGGGTCTGGGTCTTC. This chain joins TRBV27 and TRBJ2-1; D is possibly TRBD1 (5 bases). CDR3 length equals 11 residues. Germline CDR1 and CDR2: MNHEY and SMNVEV (reference sequence).